This entry lists 10 T cell receptor beta chains sequenced from one sample in a study of OX40 agonist ivuxolimab in advanced cancers. This table comes from immunoSEQ multiplex PCR, and its TCRdb copy is limited to in-frame clones, with some not included. The sample has approximately 68,000 clones, around 91% seen once. Specimen: CD4+ or CD8+ T cells sorted from blood, collected in a trial of the OX40 agonist ivuxolimab. Receptors originate from an adult with an advanced solid tumor such as melanoma, head and neck, liver or kidney cancer.

Here the CDR3 reads CASSPGGFTEAFF. CDR3 DNA: TGTGCCAGCAGTCCAGGGGGCTTCACTGAAGCTTTCTTT. The chain has TRBV6-5 and TRBJ1-1; 8 bases align to TRBD1. The V and J ends lost 5 bases and 4 bases, in that order; junction bases with no gene match: 3. From germline, CDR1 is MNHEY and CDR2 SVGAGI. The length of the CDR3 is 13 residues.

The chain carries TRBV5-1 and TRBJ2-7; 14 nucleotides match TRBD2. J gave up 1 base and V 4 bases, and 7 bases lay outside the gene matches. The CDR3 is 17 amino acids. Per germline, CDR1 SGHRS and CDR2 YFSETQ. The CDR3 loop is CASSLRTSGGQSYEQYF. CDR3 coding DNA: TGCGCCAGCAGCCTCCGGACTAGCGGGGGGCAGTCCTACGAGCAGTACTTC.

The chain recombines TRBV6-5 with TRBJ2-7, with a tentative D call TRBD2 (6 bases). V lost 4 bases and J lost 0, with 13 bases in between. There are 15 residues in the CDR3. In germline, CDR1 is MNHEY, CDR2 SVGAGI. The DNA for the CDR3 is TGTGCCAGCAGTTGGGGACCGGAGGGCTCCTACGAGCAGTACTTC. This codes for CASSWGPEGSYEQYF.

The rearrangement uses TRBV5-6 and TRBJ2-7; D gene uncertain. The CDR3 runs 15 residues. Trimming left V 4 bases short and J 0 bases short, with 14 bases between. Germline CDR1 reads SGHDT; CDR2 reads YYEEEE. In DNA, the CDR3 is TGTGCCAGCAGCCTGTATCGGGCGGACTCCTACGAGCAGTACTTC. It specifies CASSLYRADSYEQYF.

This sequence joins TRBV11-2 and TRBJ2-6, with D perhaps matching TRBD2 (5 bases). V lost 2 bases, J lost 0 bases, and 14 bases lay in between. This CDR3 spans 18 amino acids. CDR1 and CDR2 from the germline V gene are SGHAT and FQNNGV. In DNA, the CDR3 is TGTGCCAGCAGCTTAAGAGCGGACTTGAGCTCTGGGGCCAACGTCCTGACTTTC. Translated: CASSLRADLSSGANVLTF.

This chain links TRBV18 with TRBJ2-1; D might be TRBD2 (5 bases). This CDR3 has 17 residues. Germline lookup yields CDR1 KGHSH and CDR2 LQKENI. V dropped 3 bases and J dropped 1 base, with 16 bases sitting between them. CDR3 nucleotide sequence: TGTGCCAGCTCACCTACAGCGGTGGAGTGGTCCTACAATGAGCAGTTCTTC. Amino acid sequence: CASSPTAVEWSYNEQFF.

This CDR3 is CASSLDRSQYEQYF. The CDR3 coding sequence is TGTGCCAGCAGCTTGGATCGGAGCCAGTACGAGCAGTACTTC. This sequence joins TRBV5-5 and TRBJ2-7, with no clear D. The germline CDR1 and CDR2 sequences are SGHKS and YYEKEE (reference sequence). V was shortened by 0 bases and J by 4 bases, with 11 bases between the two germline ends. The CDR3 has 14 amino acids.

The chain has TRBV6-1 and TRBJ2-3; D not certain. CDR1 and CDR2 from the germline V gene are MNHNS and SASEGT. Trimming left V 4 bases short and J 2 bases short, with 10 bases between. The CDR3 contains 14 residues. The CDR3, as DNA: TGTGCCAGCAGTGTCGCACAGACCACAGATACGCAGTATTTT. Translating it yields CASSVAQTTDTQYF.

The V call is TRBV30, the J call TRBJ2-5, with D tentatively TRBD1 (6 bases). The CDR3 length is 14 residues. Germline V gene data show CDR1 as GTSNPN and CDR2 as SVGIG (reference sequence). V dropped 0 bases and J dropped 5 bases, with 13 bases sitting between them. The CDR3 region has the DNA TGTGCCTGGAGTGTGTGGGGGCCAGGGGAGACCCAGTACTTC. Protein sequence: CAWSVWGPGETQYF.

The chain carries TRBV2 and TRBJ1-2, with TRBD1 matching 8 bases. The CDR3 runs to 16 residues. Germline CDR1 reads SNHLY; CDR2 reads FYNNEI. Trimming took 7 bases from V and 4 from J; bases not matched to a gene: 14. The CDR3 region is CASNPDRAFYSYGYTF. DNA for the CDR3: TGTGCCAGCAACCCGGACAGGGCTTTTTATAGCTATGGCTACACCTTC. Based on the CDR3 plus reference TRBV2 and TRBJ1-2, the full variable domain is EPEVTQTPSHQVTQMGQEVILRCVPISNHLYFYWYRQILGQKVEFLVSFYNNEISEKSEIFDDQFSVERPDGSNFTLKIRSTKLEDSAMYFCASNPDRAFYSYGYTFGSGTRLTVV.